Each of the 31 T cell receptor beta chains below was sequenced from the same sample in a study of identical twins. TCRdb processed the 5' RACE reads anew with MiXCR; each CDR3 protein has one entry. This sample yields a few hundred thousand distinct CDR3 sequences, of which roughly 8% are seen a single time; less than 4% belongs to the top ten. This sample was also put to use in a study of yellow fever vaccine responses in identical twins.

Input material: CD8+ T cells sorted from blood. The receptors derive from a woman aged 18-29 years in good health.

In this sample, this clonotype turned up many times. The chain uses TRBV15 and TRBJ2-7, with no clear D. The germline gives CDR1 LNHNV, CDR2 YYDKDF (reference sequence). V lost 3 bases and J 5 bases, leaving 8 bases between the germline ends. The CDR3 extends over 12 amino acids. In DNA form, the CDR3 reads TGTGCCACCAGCAGTTCTTCTGACGAGCAGTACTTC. Translating it yields CATSSSSDEQYF.

The gene calls are TRBV7-9 and TRBJ2-7, with 7 bases aligning to TRBD1. Germline CDR1 and CDR2: SEHNR and FQNEAQ (reference sequence). CDR3 length: 13 amino acids. The ends lost 5 bases at V and 4 bases at J; junction bases unmatched: 5. The chain's CDR3 is CASSGQQGYEQYF. The DNA of the CDR3 is TGTGCCAGCAGCGGACAACAGGGGTACGAGCAGTACTTC.

The sample holds many counts of this clonotype. The chain joins TRBV12-3 or TRBV12-4 to TRBJ2-3, with D tentatively TRBD1 (5 bases). CDR3 length equals 15 residues. V shed 6 bases and J shed 0 bases, with 13 bases lying between them. The CDR3 reads CASSSDIASTDTQYF. The CDR3 DNA follows: TGTGCCAGCAGCTCGGACATAGCTAGCACAGATACGCAGTATTTT.

With respect to this clonotype: A much larger clone lies a single base off, so this may be a read error. The genes are TRBV7-6 and TRBJ2-5; 9 nucleotides line up with TRBD1. The CDR3 is made up of 14 amino acids. Germline V lookup: CDR1 SGHVS, CDR2 FNYEAQ. The junction had 4 bases not matched to a gene; V was cut back by 5 bases and J by 3 bases. The CDR3 protein is CASSTRTGEETQYF. The CDR3 region has the DNA TGTGCCAGCAGCACCCGGACAGGGGAAGAGACCCAGTACTTC. The variable domain in full, with the rest retrieved from reference TRBV7-6 and TRBJ2-5, is GAGVSQSPRYKVTKRGQDVALRCDPISGHVSLYWYRQALGQGPEFLTYFNYEAQQDKSGLPNDRFSAERPEGSISTLTIQRTEQRDSAMYRCASSTRTGEETQYFGPGTRLLVL.

This clonotype occurred a few times. CDR3 nucleotides: TGTGCCAGCAAGGTCTATAGCAATCAGCCCCAGCATTTT. Residues: CASKVYSNQPQHF. The chain uses TRBV2 and TRBJ1-5, with unresolved D. The germline V gene has CDR1 SNHLY and CDR2 FYNNEI. This CDR3 comprises 13 residues. The V end lost 7 bases, the J end lost 0 bases, and 7 bases lay between the germline ends.

This clonotype has more than one count but fewer than ten. The chain links TRBV5-1 to TRBJ2-7; the match to TRBD1 covers 9 bases. After removal of 3 bases from V and 3 bases from J, the junction contained 7 bases not matched to a gene. Germline CDR1 reads SGHRS; CDR2 reads YFSETQ. The CDR3 covers 15 residues. The CDR3 protein is CASSWTGQGNYEQYF. The CDR3 bases are TGCGCCAGCAGCTGGACCGGACAGGGGAACTACGAGCAGTACTTC.

The chain uses TRBV2 and TRBJ2-7; D unclear. V was trimmed by 10 bases and J by 2 bases, leaving 9 bases between them. Germline assignment: CDR1 SNHLY and CDR2 FYNNEI. The CDR3 spans 11 residues. The CDR3 DNA reads as TGTGCCACCATCCGGACCTACGAGCAGTACTTC. Its protein product is CATIRTYEQYF.

The chain recombines TRBV12-3 or TRBV12-4 with TRBJ2-7; 7 bases line up with TRBD1. V trimming: 5 bases; J trimming: 5 bases; junction bases outside the gene matches: 9. This CDR3 is built from 14 residues. The CDR3 nucleotides are TGTGCCAGCAGTCTTTATACGGGACAGAACGAGCAGTACTTC. Protein: CASSLYTGQNEQYF.

This chain connects TRBV27 to TRBJ1-2, with D unclear. V gave up 4 bases and J gave up 0 bases, with 12 bases separating them. CDR3 length equals 15 residues. Germline CDR1 is MNHEY and CDR2 is SMNVEV (reference sequence). This chain's CDR3 is CASSSRGSANYGYTF. As DNA, the CDR3 is TGTGCCAGCAGTTCTCGGGGTTCGGCTAACTATGGCTACACCTTC.

This clonotype has ten or more counts. An end of the junction does not agree with germline; a read error may underlie this. V and J are TRBV29-1 and TRBJ1-2; 7 bases line up with TRBD1. In germline, CDR1 is SQVTM, CDR2 ANQGSEA. The CDR3 consists of 13 residues. CDR3 in amino acids: CSVRTGAHLPSFF. The CDR3, as DNA: TGCAGCGTAAGGACAGGCGCACACCTTCCTTCTTTCTTC.

This clonotype showed up many times. The rearrangement links TRBV7-2 to TRBJ2-7; weak D call: TRBD1 (5 bases). The length of the CDR3 is 13 residues. CDR1 and CDR2 (germline): SGHTA, FQGNSA. V was pared by 0 bases and J by 6 bases, with 9 bases between. For the CDR3, the DNA is TGTGCCAGCAGCTTAGCGGACACTCGCGAGCAGTACTTC. It is translated as CASSLADTREQYF.

In this sample, this clonotype turned up a few times. V gene TRBV28 combines with J gene TRBJ1-4, with D perhaps matching TRBD1 (5 bases). This CDR3 comprises 15 residues. From germline, CDR1 is MDHEN and CDR2 SYDVKM. Between the trimmed V and J ends, which lost 2 bases and 8 bases, there was a span of 15 bases. The CDR3 protein is CASSLIGTAGEKLFF. The CDR3 DNA sequence: TGTGCCAGCAGTTTAATCGGGACCGCCGGGGAAAAACTGTTTTTT.

This clonotype has at least ten counts. This chain links TRBV2 with TRBJ2-3, with a possible D match to TRBD2 (5 bases). CDR1 is SNHLY, CDR2 FYNNEI, per germline. This CDR3 is 19 amino acids long. Trimming cost V 1 base and J 1 base, with 21 bases left between them. CDR3 region: CASSEVGIRETLGTDTQYF. As DNA, the CDR3 is TGTGCCAGCAGTGAAGTGGGGATTAGGGAGACCCTCGGCACAGATACGCAGTATTTT.

In this sample, this clonotype turned up a few times. The genes are TRBV27 and TRBJ2-7; 7 nucleotides match TRBD2. The CDR3 is 16 residues long. Trimming at V came to 6 bases and at J to 3 bases, leaving 14 bases not matched to a gene. Germline values: CDR1 MNHEY, CDR2 SMNVEV (reference sequence). In DNA, the CDR3 is TGTGCCAGCAGCCCAGAGAGATGGGGGGGGGTCTACGAGCAGTACTTC. It codes for CASSPERWGGVYEQYF.

This clonotype has a count of ten or more. This chain connects TRBV3-1 to TRBJ2-3; no reliable D call. This CDR3 region has 15 residues. Deletions cut 2 bases from V and 0 bases from J, with 9 bases between. The germline V gene has CDR1 LGHDT and CDR2 YNNKEL (reference sequence). CDR3: CASSQSLSSTDTQYF. The CDR3 bases are TGTGCCAGCAGCCAAAGTCTGAGTAGCACAGATACGCAGTATTTT.

The rearrangement joins TRBV11-2 to TRBJ2-7, with 11 bases aligning to TRBD2. Germline V gene sequence: CDR1 SGHAT, CDR2 FQNNGV. The junction had 12 bases not matched to a gene; V was cut back by 2 bases and J by 6 bases. The CDR3 is made up of 17 amino acids. DNA of the CDR3: TGTGCCAGCAGCTTAAATAGTGGGACTAGCGGCCTCGGCGAGCAGTACTTC. Translated, it gives CASSLNSGTSGLGEQYF. The complete variable domain, with remaining parts taken from reference TRBV11-2 and TRBJ2-7, reads EAGVAQSPRYKIIEKRQSVAFWCNPISGHATLYWYQQILGQGPKLLIQFQNNGVVDDSQLPKDRFSAERLKGVDSTLKIQPAKLEDSAVYLCASSLNSGTSGLGEQYFGPGTRLTVT.

This clonotype turned up a few times. V is TRBV5-1 and J is TRBJ2-7, with D perhaps TRBD1 (6 bases). The CDR3 covers 14 residues. The V end was cut by 4 bases, the J end by 3 bases, with 14 bases between. Germline CDR1 is SGHRS and CDR2 is YFSETQ. For the CDR3, the DNA is TGCGCCAGCAGCGTGTACACAGGGAACTACGAGCAGTACTTC. This sequence encodes CASSVYTGNYEQYF.

This clonotype occurred many times. The chain employs TRBV29-1 and TRBJ2-7; D perhaps matches TRBD1 (6 bases). V shed 8 bases and J shed 1 base, with 15 bases lying between them. This CDR3 contains 13 residues. Per germline, CDR1 SQVTM and CDR2 ANQGSEA. CDR3 in DNA: TGCAGCTTCAGACACAGGGTTTCCTACGAGCAGTACTTC. The encoded protein is CSFRHRVSYEQYF.

This clonotype was picked up a small number of times. The chain combines TRBV7-9 with TRBJ2-5; 11 nucleotides match TRBD2. Trimming cost V 8 bases and J 2 bases; bases outside gene matches: 10. Germline lookup yields CDR1 SEHNR and CDR2 FQNEAQ (reference sequence). The CDR3 consists of 16 residues. DNA for the CDR3: TGTGCCAGCGAACAACTACTAGCGGGGGAGCAAGAGACCCAGTACTTC. Encoded protein: CASEQLLAGEQETQYF.

The chain recombines TRBV24-1 with TRBJ2-5; D is perhaps TRBD1 or TRBD2 (6 bases each). V gave up 7 bases and J gave up 4 bases, with 18 bases separating them. Germline CDR1 is KGHDR and CDR2 is SFDVKD. The CDR3 consists of 15 residues. CDR3 nucleotide sequence: TGTGCCACCAGCGGGCCTCGGGGGCGGGGAGAGACCCAGTACTTC. It yields the protein CATSGPRGRGETQYF.

V usage is TRBV12-3 or TRBV12-4 and J usage is TRBJ1-5; no reliable D call. CDR3 length equals 14 residues. The V and J ends lost 1 base and 4 bases respectively, with 8 bases between them. CDR3 in amino acids: CASSLEPSNQPQHF. The CDR3 DNA sequence: TGTGCCAGCAGTTTAGAACCCTCTAATCAGCCCCAGCATTTT.

At least ten counts were recorded for this clonotype. The gene calls are TRBV4-3 and TRBJ2-7; 9 bases agree with TRBD1. The CDR3 sequence is 17 residues long. Per germline, CDR1 LGHNA and CDR2 YSLEER. V lost 0 bases to trimming and J lost 3 bases; unmatched junction nucleotides: 9. CDR3 bases: TGCGCCAGCAGCCAAGATTCCCCTAGGACAGGGGACTACGAGCAGTACTTC. This translates into CASSQDSPRTGDYEQYF.

Ten or more counts support this clonotype. V is TRBV9 and J is TRBJ2-3; the D gene could be TRBD1 or TRBD2 (5 bases each). The CDR3 loop spans 20 amino acids. Germline V CDR1 and CDR2: SGDLS, YYNGEE. Trimming left V 1 base short and J 2 bases short, with 26 bases between. The CDR3 DNA reads as TGTGCCAGCAGCGTACTACGCGGGTCTGGTTGGGGGACCTCCACAGATACGCAGTATTTT. Protein: CASSVLRGSGWGTSTDTQYF.

The CDR3, as DNA: TGCGCCAGCAGCCAGGATAGACTAGCGGGGATAAACAATGAGCAGTTCTTC. Translating it yields CASSQDRLAGINNEQFF. The chain couples TRBV4-3 to TRBJ2-1; 11 nucleotides agree with TRBD2. V shed 3 bases, J shed 5 bases, and the junction held 9 bases outside the gene matches. The length of the CDR3 is 17 residues. The V gene's germline CDR1 is LGHNA and CDR2 YSLEER.

This clonotype showed up many times. The chain uses TRBV5-5 and TRBJ2-5; no reliable D call. The CDR3 has 16 amino acids. The germline V gene encodes CDR1 SGHKS and CDR2 YYEKEE (reference sequence). The V and J ends lost 0 bases and 4 bases respectively, with 16 bases between them. CDR3 bases: TGTGCCAGCAGCTTGGCCATAGGACGGAGTTTAGAGACCCAGTACTTC. Protein product: CASSLAIGRSLETQYF.

The rearrangement uses TRBV24-1 and TRBJ2-3; unclear D gene. This CDR3 has 13 amino acids. Deletions cut 5 bases from V and 2 bases from J, with 7 bases between. The germline V gene has CDR1 KGHDR and CDR2 SFDVKD. The CDR3 DNA follows: TGTGCCACCAGTGTTGAGGACACAGATACGCAGTATTTT. Its protein product is CATSVEDTDTQYF.

This clonotype was found many times. The rearrangement links TRBV7-9 to TRBJ1-6; D unresolved. Trimming took off 5 bases at V and 3 bases at J, with 8 bases between the two ends. The V gene's germline CDR1 is SEHNR and CDR2 FQNEAQ (reference sequence). The CDR3 consists of 14 residues. The CDR3 loop reads CASSLGDYNSPLHF. CDR3 sequence (DNA): TGTGCCAGCAGCCTCGGGGACTATAATTCACCCCTCCACTTT.

This clonotype was seen more than once but under ten times. This chain joins TRBV3-1 and TRBJ2-4, with unresolved D. The V end was cut by 0 bases, the J end by 11 bases, with 14 bases between. The CDR3 length is 14 residues. From germline, CDR1 is LGHDT and CDR2 YNNKEL (reference sequence). The CDR3 nucleotides are TGTGCCAGCAGCCAAGATCCCCTGACCAGGTTTCAGTACTTC. Amino acids: CASSQDPLTRFQYF. Drawing the rest from reference TRBV3-1 and TRBJ2-4, the complete variable domain is DTAVSQTPKYLVTQMGNDKSIKCEQNLGHDTMYWYKQDSKKFLKIMFSYNNKELIINETVPNRFSPKSPDKAHLNLHINSLELGDSAVYFCASSQDPLTRFQYFGAGTRLSVL.

This clonotype was detected ten times or more. The chain recombines TRBV4-1 with TRBJ2-7, with D possibly being TRBD2 (5 bases). V was cut by 1 base and J by 11 bases, with 12 bases left in between. CDR3 length equals 12 residues. In germline, CDR1 is MGHRA, CDR2 YSYEKL. CDR3 nucleotides: TGCGCCAGCAGCCAAGGTTCCGGGAATGAGTACTTC. The encoded protein is CASSQGSGNEYF.

The chain employs TRBV5-6 and TRBJ2-3, with D possibly being TRBD2 (5 bases). The germline gives CDR1 SGHDT, CDR2 YYEEEE. The CDR3 length is 12 residues. Trimming took 6 bases from V and 4 from J, leaving 9 bases between them. The CDR3 loop is CASTGDADTQYF. CDR3 nucleotide sequence: TGTGCCAGCACCGGGGATGCAGATACGCAGTATTTT.

This clonotype came up a few times. The chain is built from TRBV20-1 and TRBJ2-7; weak D call: TRBD2 (6 bases). Germline V gives CDR1 DFQATT, CDR2 SNEGSKA (reference sequence). The CDR3 sequence is 11 residues long. V lost 6 bases, J lost 2 bases, and 8 bases lay in between. The DNA of the CDR3 is TGCAGTGCGCGGGGCACCTACGAGCAGTACTTC. It yields the protein CSARGTYEQYF.